This T cell receptor beta chain was obtained from a study of identical twins. This CDR3 region has 14 residues. V gave up 4 bases and J gave up 5 bases, with 15 bases separating them. The germline V gene encodes CDR1 LGHDT and CDR2 YNNKEL (reference sequence). MiXCR, applied by TCRdb to the 5' RACE reads, yields one record per CDR3 protein. This sample has some 1,600,000 distinct CDR3 sequences, with about 32% found just once. The chain is built from TRBV3-1 and TRBJ2-7, with D maybe TRBD2 (6 bases). Sequencing used cord blood. The source of this sequence is a newborn girl in good health. The CDR3 protein is CASSPSGTVNEQYF. The CDR3 nucleotides read TGTGCCAGCAGCCCGTCCGGGACTGTTAACGAGCAGTACTTC.